This T cell receptor beta chain came from a study of PD-L1 blockade in urothelial cancer. Study-wide context: In 2014, patients got going on atezolizumab, taking 1,200 mg intravenously every 3 weeks.

Using immunoSEQ multiplex PCR, the repertoire was profiled, and TCRdb retains in-frame clones only, with some absent. The table has some 66,000 clones, around 85% seen once; the top ten hold under 15%. This CDR3 contains 15 residues. Germline assignment: CDR1 SGHAT and CDR2 FQNNGV. The V and J ends lost 1 base and 0 bases respectively, with 9 bases between them. Stated time point: pretreatment peripheral blood. Enrolled patients showed locally advanced or metastatic urothelial carcinoma. Each patient contributed between 1 and 8 total time points of blood mononuclear cells, pretreatment and during treatment.

This receptor was taken from a man in his fifties or sixties with urothelial cancer. Material: PBMCs, obtained around atezolizumab (anti-PD-L1) treatment. The chain employs TRBV11-2 and TRBJ1-1, with D uncertain. The CDR3 loop is CASSLAGSMNTEAFF. CDR3 DNA: TGTGCCAGCAGCTTAGCCGGGTCAATGAACACTGAAGCTTTCTTT.